Below, one TCR beta chain is given with its context. It has no known antigen specificity. No per-base quality is available; no much larger clone lies one base away. One collaborating source in Seattle enrolled patients while the patients were actively infected and followed the patients over time throughout the course of disease. Whole blood was collected in K2EDTA tubes by collaborating institutions according to the institutions' own protocols. For TCRbeta analysis, collaborators shipped samples as frozen whole blood, isolated PBMCs, or DNA extracted from either of those sample types. The data stem from a study of blood T cell repertoires in COVID-19 (dated by TCRdb to about 2020). For the wider study: The collaborator samples originated in the United States, Italy and Spain and spanned the acute and convalescent phases of COVID-19. Nearly every sample came with metadata listing a de-identified subject ID, COVID-19 status, age in years and sex. The dataset comprised deeply sampled blood TCRbeta repertoires from subjects exposed to, actively infected with, or recovered from COVID-19. The prospective study material was composed of cDNA or gDNA derived from T cells, B-cell-depleted T cells, or PBMCs. Samples came from the ongoing ImmuneRACE study (first 160 participants) plus 1,254 subjects from 6 global collaborators. A freely available public database, intended as a resource for researchers studying the immune response to SARS-CoV-2, is where the repertoires were released. Where HLA class I and class II types were available, the types were taken from metadata supplied by the sample provider, not from assay-based typing. The paper as a whole reports these results and caveats: The amount of clinical and demographic metadata varied by source and participant and was provided uncurated.

The germline V gene supplies CDR1 SGDLS and CDR2 YYNGEE. From cysteine to phenylalanine, the CDR3 is 12 amino acids long. Only CDR3 DNA remains: 36 bases, in frame from the first base. V sheds 4 bases and J sheds 13 bases, leaving 17 bases between their ends. The immunoSEQ Assay, a bias-controlled multiplex PCR, was used to amplify TCRbeta CDR3 regions from genomic DNA. Under the source paper's analysis protocol: The number of nucleated cells in each sample was estimated by amplification of reference gene primers within the assay. To quantify the absolute abundance of each unique TCRbeta CDR3 rearrangement, sequence reads were collapsed and filtered. For each sample, productive Simpson clonality was calculated as the square root of Simpson's diversity index across productive rearrangements. In its TCRdb copy, this immuneACCESS table keeps in-frame sequences only and misses some clones. Where compared with another copy, unresolved V genes explain less than half of these, and the others have no known cause. V and J calls plus clone size are reproduced from that table; the DNA served to infer D and trimming. The sample contains about 150,000 clones, less than 90% of them found a single time. Roughly 2.5% of the sample lies in the top ten.

The sequenced sample was peripheral blood. Rearrangement joined TRBV9 to TRBJ1-2, with a weak D call of TRBD1 (6 bases match). This TCR came from a human donor with COVID-19, enrolled during active disease. The donor label of this sample is uncertain. The nucleotide sequence reads as follows: TGTGCCAGCAGCCCTAGGACAGCGGGGCTCACCTTC. This is translated as CASSPRTAGLTF.